The following is a T cell receptor beta chain sequence with its context. Its antigen is not yet known. Base-call qualities are not available, and no considerably larger clone is one nucleotide away. The entry originates in a study of tumor-infiltrating lymphocytes in localized non-small cell lung cancer (dated by TCRdb to the early 2020s). Notes on the research overall: The cohort covered several histologies, both smokers and never-smokers, and patients whose samples were collected after neoadjuvant chemotherapy. Each patient provided resected tumor tissue plus uninvolved lung tissue from the same patient, with the uninvolved lung tissue described as non-adjacent to the tumor. Flow cytometry, multiplex immunofluorescence, RNA-seq, exome sequencing and proteomics were applied to the same patients as TCR sequencing, which was one of several integrated assays. In total, the ICON cohort was made up of about 160 surgical patients who had localized non-small cell lung cancer and whose tumors were resected. For 55 to 60 patients, immunoSEQ T-cell fraction was compared between paired tumor and uninvolved lung.

There are 14 amino acids in the CDR3, from cysteine to phenylalanine inclusive. Left in the record is the CDR3 DNA by itself, 42 bases read in frame from the first base. A distance of 9 bases separates the germline ends of V and J, which lose 0 bases and 3 bases respectively. Taken from the germline V gene, the CDR1 and CDR2 loops are SGHDT and YYEEEE. Enrollment in ICON was initiated in April 2016, and the last patient was enrolled in late 2018. From a subcohort of 70 or so patients, fresh tumor and matched uninvolved tissue were collected for in-depth immune analyses, including TCR sequencing. DNA for TCR sequencing was isolated from bulk tissue, and no cell sorting was done. Paper-wide results and their limitations: Consistent with immunofluorescence CD3 counts, TCRbeta sequencing supported greater T cell infiltration in tumors than in uninvolved lung tissue. The TCR-derived T-cell fraction showed no difference between the flow cytometry-defined immunotypes IM1 (good prognosis) and IM2 (poor prognosis). Because different assays used different pieces of the same tissue, technical variation could not be distinguished from intratumor heterogeneity. Because assay coverage varied across patients depending on available tissue quantity, TCR sequencing was performed for only a subset of the cohort.

TCR sequencing with the immunoSEQ assay provided the T-cell fraction in tumor and uninvolved lung tissue. In the paper's pipeline: For survival analysis, patients were divided into high (upper tertile) and low (lower two tertiles) T-cell fraction groups, which were compared by log-rank test. A signed-rank test was used to test differences in T-cell fraction between paired tumor and uninvolved lung samples. In TCRdb, the immuneACCESS table is reduced to in-frame sequences with V and J assigned. These tables do not hold every clone; where another copy was compared, an unresolved V gene accounts for under half, and the others remain unexplained. That table gives V, J and clone size, and the DNA gave D and trimming. The sample table records under 4,000 clones; 79% of these occur just once. Roughly 9.3% of the sample is taken by the ten largest.

The receptor was derived from a human donor with non-small cell lung cancer. Sequenced sample: uninvolved lung tissue not adjacent to the tumor. The sequence links TRBV5-6 to TRBJ1-1; 5 matching bases give a weak D call of TRBD1. The CDR3 has the sequence CASSLGQPYTEAFF. The DNA is as follows: TGTGCCAGCAGCTTGGGACAGCCATACACTGAAGCTTTCTTT.